The 24 T cell receptor beta chains given below trace back to one sample, sequenced in a study of T-cell memory formation after mild COVID-19 (dated by TCRdb to the early 2020s). Library prep was done by 5' RACE. TCRdb shows the sequencer as Illumina NovaSeq 6000. The raw public reads went through TCRdb reprocessing: fastp at Q25, MiXCR clone calling, in-frame beta chains kept. Rows matching on CDR3 protein sequence are summarized as one entry with the most common DNA and genes. In all, the sample holds about 190,000 distinct CDR3 sequences, and approximately 16% of those were seen once. Together, the top ten hold approximately 2.4% of the sample. Material for sequencing was PBMCs or a T cell subset sorted from them (not recorded which). The origin of the receptors is an adult woman who had mild COVID-19 (a few samples of this study predate the infection). The sample titles of this study are shuffled in the database, so cell type and time point are left out; the donor was told from shared clones.

The J gene is TRBJ1-5, the V gene TRBV12-3 or TRBV12-4; no clear D. The CDR3 contains 14 residues. V lost 8 bases, J lost 0 bases, and 11 bases lay in between. CDR3 region: CASALRDSNQPQHF. The CDR3 nucleotides read TGTGCCAGCGCTCTGAGGGATAGCAATCAGCCCCAGCATTTT.

This sequence joins TRBV30 and TRBJ2-1, with a weak D call TRBD1 (5 bases). CDR3 length equals 11 residues. CDR1 is GTSNPN and CDR2 is SVGIG in the germline V gene (reference sequence). V was shortened by 2 bases and J by 7 bases, with 6 bases between the two germline ends. The CDR3 DNA sequence: TGTGCCTGGAGTAGGGGTAATGAGCAGTTCTTC. This codes for CAWSRGNEQFF.

This clonotype was counted at least ten times. The chain combines TRBV4-1 with TRBJ2-1; D possibly uses TRBD1 or TRBD2 (5 bases each). V was shortened by 6 bases and J by 0 bases, with 9 bases between the two germline ends. Per germline, CDR1 MGHRA and CDR2 YSYEKL. This CDR3 is built from 14 residues. The chain's CDR3 is CASSAGSSYNEQFF. The CDR3 DNA sequence: TGCGCCAGCAGTGCAGGGAGCTCCTACAATGAGCAGTTCTTC.

This rearrangement joins TRBV10-3 to TRBJ2-2, with D perhaps matching TRBD2 (5 bases). Trimming pared 3 bases from V and 5 bases from J, leaving 10 bases between. Germline V gene data show CDR1 as ENHRY and CDR2 as SYGVKD. The CDR3 covers 14 residues. CDR3 sequence reads: CAISDLEVTGELFF. The DNA of the CDR3 is TGTGCCATCAGTGACCTGGAGGTGACCGGGGAGCTGTTTTTT.

As regards this clonotype: A much larger clonotype is one base distant, so this may be a read error. This rearrangement joins TRBV5-1 to TRBJ2-1; D gene unclear. The CDR3 has 15 amino acids. Germline loops: CDR1 SGHRS, CDR2 YFSETQ. V gave up 6 bases and J gave up 5 bases, with 18 bases separating them. DNA for the CDR3: TGCGCCAGCACCTCCTTGTTGTCAGATAACAATGAGCAGTTCTTC. Encoded protein: CASTSLLSDNNEQFF.

This clonotype was detected a few times. The rearrangement links TRBV7-8 to TRBJ2-5; D uncertain. V lost 2 bases to trimming and J lost 2 bases, with 3 bases between them. Germline CDR1 and CDR2: SGHVS and FQNEAQ. The CDR3 loop spans 12 amino acids. The CDR3 DNA reads as TGTGCCAGCAGCTTACAGCAAGAGACCCAGTACTTC. It is translated as CASSLQQETQYF.

This clonotype showed up just a few times. This chain uses TRBV20-1 with TRBJ1-6; perhaps TRBD1 as D (5 bases). V was shortened by 3 bases and J by 7 bases, with 16 bases between the two germline ends. This CDR3 region has 15 residues. Per the germline V gene, CDR1 is DFQATT and CDR2 is SNEGSKA (reference sequence). CDR3 protein: CSARLFSGDNSPLHF. The CDR3 coding sequence is TGCAGTGCTAGGCTCTTCTCTGGGGACAATTCACCCCTCCACTTT.

J is TRBJ2-3 and V is TRBV5-1, with TRBD1 matching over 10 bases. Germline values: CDR1 SGHRS, CDR2 YFSETQ. The V gene end was trimmed by 0 bases and the J gene end by 1 base; junction bases not matched to a gene: 5. This CDR3 has 17 amino acids. CDR3 in DNA: TGCGCCAGCAGCTTGGGCCATGGGACAGGGGGCACAGATACGCAGTATTTT. Its translation is CASSLGHGTGGTDTQYF.

J is TRBJ2-1 and V is TRBV7-8; a possible D gene is TRBD2 (6 bases). Germline lookup yields CDR1 SGHVS and CDR2 FQNEAQ. The CDR3 contains 17 residues. V lost 4 bases, J lost 5 bases, and 21 bases lay in between. The CDR3, as DNA: TGTGCCAGCAGCTCCCTTGGCGGGACCAAGAGCAACAATGAGCAGTTCTTC. Protein product: CASSSLGGTKSNNEQFF.

V usage is TRBV27 and J usage is TRBJ1-3; 7 nucleotides align to TRBD1. V was pared by 5 bases and J by 4 bases, with 11 bases of the junction left unmatched. CDR3 size: 16 residues. Germline CDR1 and CDR2: MNHEY and SMNVEV (reference sequence). The CDR3: CASSPDLGTAGNTIYF. For the CDR3, the DNA is TGTGCCAGCAGTCCCGACCTTGGGACAGCCGGAAACACCATATATTTT.

This clonotype was seen a few times. The J gene is TRBJ2-3, the V gene TRBV7-2; 8 bases agree with TRBD2. Germline CDR1 and CDR2: SGHTA and FQGNSA. V was pared by 5 bases and J by 1 base, with 5 bases of the junction left unmatched. The CDR3 sequence is 15 residues long. The CDR3 loop reads CASSISGKGTDTQYF. In nucleotides, the CDR3 is TGTGCCAGCAGCATTAGCGGGAAGGGCACAGATACGCAGTATTTT.

J is TRBJ2-1 and V is TRBV10-3; TRBD2 aligns across 7 bases. CDR3 length equals 15 residues. V dropped 3 bases and J dropped 7; count of bases not matched to a gene: 9. In germline, CDR1 is ENHRY, CDR2 SYGVKD. CDR3 coding DNA: TGTGCCATCAGTGACCCTCAAGCTAGCGGTAATGAGCAGTTCTTC. Protein product: CAISDPQASGNEQFF.

The V call is TRBV7-9, the J call TRBJ2-5; D assignment may be TRBD1 or TRBD2 (5 bases each). This CDR3 has 12 residues. CDR1 SEHNR and CDR2 FQNEAQ come from the germline V gene (reference sequence). Trimming stripped 9 bases from V and 8 bases from J, with 16 bases between. The CDR3 region has the DNA TGTGCCAGTAACCGGGACCTTCCAACCCAGTACTTC. It codes for CASNRDLPTQYF.

The sample holds many counts of this clonotype. The chain recombines TRBV5-1 with TRBJ2-7; TRBD1 agrees at 10 bases. Trimming at V came to 3 bases and at J to 1 base, leaving 4 bases not matched to a gene. There are 15 residues in the CDR3. Per the germline V gene, CDR1 is SGHRS and CDR2 is YFSETQ. CDR3 in amino acids: CASSSRQGASYEQYF. CDR3 bases: TGCGCCAGCAGCTCTAGACAGGGGGCTTCCTACGAGCAGTACTTC.

This chain uses TRBV7-2 with TRBJ1-2, with D hard to call. Per germline, CDR1 SGHTA and CDR2 FQGNSA. Trimming took off 6 bases at V and 5 bases at J, with 13 bases between the two ends. The CDR3 consists of 13 residues. The CDR3 protein is CASSTGPPYGYTF. The CDR3 DNA sequence: TGTGCCAGCAGTACCGGGCCGCCGTATGGCTACACCTTC.

This clonotype has more than one count but fewer than ten. The rearrangement joins TRBV2 to TRBJ1-2, with TRBD1 matching 9 bases. CDR3 length: 15 amino acids. Losses at the gene ends were 5 bases for V and 5 bases for J; bases not matched to a gene: 9. Per germline, CDR1 SNHLY and CDR2 FYNNEI. CDR3 sequence (DNA): TGTGCCAGCAGTACTATGACCGGGACAGGGTATGGCTACACCTTC. This gives the protein CASSTMTGTGYGYTF.

The V and J genes are TRBV4-2 and TRBJ2-3; no firm D call. The germline V gene has CDR1 LGHNA and CDR2 YNFKEQ. The CDR3 length is 16 residues. Trimming pared 3 bases from V and 0 bases from J, leaving 13 bases between. The CDR3 coding sequence is TGTGCCAGCAGCCAGCTTTTGGGCCCTAGCACAGATACGCAGTATTTT. It specifies CASSQLLGPSTDTQYF.

The chain links TRBV3-1 to TRBJ1-1; D gene ambiguous. This CDR3 has 12 amino acids. Trimming cost V 4 bases and J 5 bases, with 8 bases left between them. CDR1 is LGHDT, CDR2 YNNKEL, per germline (reference sequence). The CDR3 nucleotides read TGTGCCAGCAGCCTTCACGGGACTGAAGCTTTCTTT. This encodes CASSLHGTEAFF.

In its sample, this clonotype was seen a few times. The J gene is TRBJ2-6, the V gene TRBV5-1, with unresolved D. The germline V gene encodes CDR1 SGHRS and CDR2 YFSETQ. The CDR3 sequence is 16 residues long. With 0 bases removed from V and 3 bases from J, the gap between germline ends came to 10 bases. CDR3 loop: CASSLDLRIGANVLTF. The CDR3, as DNA: TGCGCCAGCAGCTTGGATTTGCGGATTGGGGCCAACGTCCTGACTTTC. Full variable domain (outside the CDR3, taken from reference TRBV5-1 and TRBJ2-6): KAGVTQTPRYLIKTRGQQVTLSCSPISGHRSVSWYQQTPGQGLQFLFEYFSETQRNKGNFPGRFSGRQFSNSRSEMNVSTLELGDSALYLCASSLDLRIGANVLTFGAGSRLTVL.

The chain couples TRBV10-3 to TRBJ2-3; D call uncertain. Germline V gene sequence: CDR1 ENHRY, CDR2 SYGVKD. The CDR3 runs 13 residues. Trimming left V 6 bases short and J 4 bases short, with 11 bases between. CDR3 nucleotide sequence: TGTGCCATCAGCCGCTTAGCCCCAGATACGCAGTATTTT. Its translation is CAISRLAPDTQYF.

The gene calls are TRBV20-1 and TRBJ1-6; unclear D gene. The CDR3 consists of 17 residues. The V gene lost 3 bases and the J gene lost 5 bases, with 20 bases spanning the gap. Germline lookup yields CDR1 DFQATT and CDR2 SNEGSKA (reference sequence). For the CDR3, the DNA is TGCAGTGCTAGGGGTCCCCCCCCGGGCCGCCATAATTCACCCCTCCACTTT. It translates to CSARGPPPGRHNSPLHF.

This clonotype was seen a handful of times. The rearrangement links TRBV7-2 to TRBJ2-3; 7 bases align to TRBD1. The CDR3 extends over 15 amino acids. Per germline, CDR1 SGHTA and CDR2 FQGNSA. Trimming removed 5 bases from V and 1 base from J; junction bases left unmatched: 6. In DNA, the CDR3 is TGTGCCAGCAGCCCTACAGGGGTCCGCACAGATACGCAGTATTTT. The encoded protein is CASSPTGVRTDTQYF.

Only a few counts were recorded for this clonotype. The chain recombines TRBV5-6 with TRBJ2-5, with a weak D call TRBD1 (6 bases). The CDR3 spans 14 residues. The V and J ends lost 2 bases and 3 bases respectively, with 11 bases between them. CDR1 and CDR2 (germline): SGHDT, YYEEEE. For the CDR3, the DNA is TGTGCCAGCAGCTTAGGACAGACTGAAGAGACCCAGTACTTC. Protein product: CASSLGQTEETQYF.

The CDR3 coding sequence is TGCGCCAGCAGCGACACAGGAGGAGCTAACTATGGCTACACCTTC. This gives the protein CASSDTGGANYGYTF. The rearrangement uses TRBV4-1 and TRBJ1-2; D is perhaps TRBD1 (5 bases). The CDR3 sequence is 15 residues long. Germline CDR1 and CDR2: MGHRA and YSYEKL. V shed 5 bases and J shed 0 bases, with 13 bases lying between them.